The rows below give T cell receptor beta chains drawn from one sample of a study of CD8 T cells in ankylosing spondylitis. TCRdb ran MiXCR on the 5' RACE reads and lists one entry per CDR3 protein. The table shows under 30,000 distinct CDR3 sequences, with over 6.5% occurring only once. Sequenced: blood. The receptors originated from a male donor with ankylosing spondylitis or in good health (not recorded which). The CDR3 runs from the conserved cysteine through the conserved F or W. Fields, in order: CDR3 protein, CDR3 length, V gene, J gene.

CASEGATNEKLFF,13,TRBV7-9,TRBJ1-4
CASSSGTGDRTNEKLFF,17,TRBV6-5,TRBJ1-4
CASSQAGLAGHEQYF,15,TRBV4-3,TRBJ2-7
CATGTSGRATGELFF,15,TRBV28,TRBJ2-2
CASSQPGLQETGELFF,16,TRBV7-6,TRBJ2-2
CASSLWGAEQYF,12,TRBV5-5,TRBJ2-7
CASSLAFRGSGANVLTF,17,TRBV5-5,TRBJ2-6
CSVETGRLTGELFF,14,TRBV29-1,TRBJ2-2
CATSRDLARSGTGELFF,17,TRBV15,TRBJ2-2
CAWSVGRGTDTEAFF,15,TRBV30,TRBJ1-1
CASSPPGRRSPLHF,14,TRBV19,TRBJ1-6
CASRGGGGWSPLHF,14,TRBV27,TRBJ1-6
CASSVTDAGNTIYF,14,TRBV9,TRBJ1-3
CSAPTSAAGDTQYF,14,TRBV20-1,TRBJ2-3
CASTGGLNEKLFF,13,TRBV28,TRBJ1-4
CASGPQAGGGEQFF,14,TRBV12-5,TRBJ2-1
CASSYSLGGEKLFF,14,TRBV6-5,TRBJ1-4
CASSSTGLGGYTF,13,TRBV5-1,TRBJ1-2
CSVWTGDYEQYF,12,TRBV29-1,TRBJ2-7
CASSLEGNTQYF,12,TRBV11-1,TRBJ2-3
CASRGWGGTEAFF,13,TRBV6-2/TRBV6-3,TRBJ1-1
CASTKTRFGEQFF,13,TRBV28,TRBJ2-1
CASSLMGTSDEQYF,14,TRBV27,TRBJ2-7
CATSRDLPRGTDTQYF,16,TRBV15,TRBJ2-3
CSVSYGGTTLANEQFF,16,TRBV29-1,TRBJ2-1
CSVGNRADGELFF,13,TRBV29-1,TRBJ2-2
CASSVKLSGNYNPSTDTQYF,20,TRBV7-9,TRBJ2-3
CASSQGTRGTGELFF,15,TRBV5-1,TRBJ2-2
CASSLPRGGTAGELFF,16,TRBV28,TRBJ2-2
CSVRGLLNNEQFF,13,TRBV29-1,TRBJ2-1
CATSRDRSNTGELFF,15,TRBV15,TRBJ2-2
CASSLTPTSEETQYF,15,TRBV5-1,TRBJ2-5
CASEQGAKAKNIQYF,15,TRBV25-1,TRBJ2-4
CASSYGTDRGHIQYF,15,TRBV7-2,TRBJ2-4
CASSSSLGRGDTQYF,15,TRBV7-2,TRBJ2-3
CSVQKDKAKAEAFF,14,TRBV29-1,TRBJ1-1
CASSRRGGLAGDVRYNEQFF,20,TRBV7-2,TRBJ2-1
CASSQGDTHTGELFF,15,TRBV3-1,TRBJ2-2
CASNTGQITGELFF,14,TRBV28,TRBJ2-2
CASSPRTSGPSEFF,14,TRBV5-1,TRBJ2-1
CASSPGQGRIGELFF,15,TRBV14,TRBJ2-2
CASSSQRELGNEQFF,15,TRBV9,TRBJ2-1